These T cell receptor beta chains were read from a single sample in a study of beta chain features in type 1 diabetes. Some clones are missing from TCRdb's copy, which holds only in-frame ones; the method was immunoSEQ multiplex PCR. Here the sample spans over 100,000 clones, roughly 15% being singletons. Source material: central memory CD4+ T cells from blood. These receptors came from a young man with type 1 diabetes. CDR3s include the opening cysteine and the closing phenylalanine or tryptophan. The D gene is left open where the match is weak. Size tells how often a clone was seen (once, few, many) or the class of an expanded clone, and some rows leave it out.

clone size,J gene,V gene,D gene,CDR3 protein,CDR3 DNA
few,TRBJ2-5,TRBV7-9,.,CASSLFEGQYF,TGTGCCAGCAGCTTATTTGAGGGCCAGTACTTC
many,TRBJ2-7,TRBV2,TRBD1,CASSRDRVEQYF,TGTGCCAGCAGCCGGGACAGGGTCGAGCAGTACTTC
.,TRBJ2-7,TRBV7-9,TRBD1,CASSSKDRDEQYF,TGTGCCAGCAGCTCGAAGGACAGGGACGAGCAGTACTTC
.,TRBJ2-1,TRBV7-2,.,CASSPDLGGGEQFF,TGTGCCAGCAGCCCGGACCTCGGAGGGGGTGAGCAGTTCTTC
once,TRBJ2-3,TRBV27,.,CASSLEWGGRGTQYF,TGTGCCAGCAGTTTAGAATGGGGGGGCAGAGGTACGCAGTATTTT
.,TRBJ2-3,TRBV7-6,TRBD2,CASSGGRTSGGQDTQYF,TGTGCCAGCAGCGGAGGCCGGACTAGCGGGGGGCAAGATACGCAGTATTTT
few,TRBJ2-1,TRBV7-2,.,CASSLNANNEQFF,TGTGCCAGCAGCTTAAACGCCAACAATGAGCAGTTCTTC
.,TRBJ2-7,TRBV10-3,TRBD1,CAISEPTTGHYISYEQYF,TGTGCCATCAGTGAGCCAACGACAGGGCATTACATCTCCTACGAGCAGTACTTC
few,TRBJ2-5,TRBV7-2,.,CASSASSGPSTQYF,TGTGCCAGCAGCGCTTCTTCGGGGCCGTCGACCCAGTACTTC
few,TRBJ2-1,TRBV30,TRBD2,CAWSAQPTSGEQFF,TGTGCCTGGAGTGCCCAGCCGACTAGCGGGGAACAGTTCTTC
few,TRBJ2-5,TRBV7-6,.,CASSLGTQETQYF,TGTGCCAGCAGCTTAGGCACCCAAGAGACCCAGTACTTC
.,TRBJ2-3,TRBV15,TRBD2,CATSREWSGAISTDTQYF,TGTGCCACCAGCAGAGAGTGGAGCGGGGCCATTAGCACAGATACGCAGTATTTT
.,TRBJ2-3,TRBV7-2,.,CASSSPNMGQYF,TGTGCCAGCAGCTCTCCAAACATGGGGCAGTATTTT